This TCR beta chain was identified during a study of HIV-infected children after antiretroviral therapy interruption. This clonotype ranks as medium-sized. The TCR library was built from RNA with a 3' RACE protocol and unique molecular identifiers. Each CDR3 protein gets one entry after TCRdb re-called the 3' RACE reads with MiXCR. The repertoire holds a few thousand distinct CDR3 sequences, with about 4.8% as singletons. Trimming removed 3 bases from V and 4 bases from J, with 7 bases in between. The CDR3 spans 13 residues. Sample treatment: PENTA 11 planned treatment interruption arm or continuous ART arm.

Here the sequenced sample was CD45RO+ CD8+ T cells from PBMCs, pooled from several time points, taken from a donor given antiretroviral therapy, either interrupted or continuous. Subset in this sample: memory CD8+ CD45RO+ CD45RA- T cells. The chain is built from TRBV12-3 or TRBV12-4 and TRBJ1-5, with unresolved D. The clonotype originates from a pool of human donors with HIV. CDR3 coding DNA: TGTGCCAGCAGTTTCCATGGGAATCAGCCCCAGCATTTT. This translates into CASSFHGNQPQHF.